These 16 T cell receptor beta chains came from one sample sequenced in a study of shared clonotypes between healthy human individuals. Method: immunoSEQ multiplex PCR; TCRdb's copy keeps in-frame clones and lacks some. The profile shows some 500,000 clones, more than 70% of them singletons. The sample consisted of PBMCs. These TCRs come from a woman aged 40 to 50 in good health. Some clones in this sample may be carry-over from other donors' samples.

The rearrangement joins TRBV27 to TRBJ1-5; maybe TRBD1 (5 bases). Trimming removed 7 bases from V and 7 bases from J, with 20 bases in between. CDR1 is MNHEY, CDR2 SMNVEV, per germline (reference sequence). CDR3 length equals 15 residues. For the CDR3, the DNA is TGTGCCAGCAAAGTGGCCCCAGGGACCCGCCAGCCCCAGCATTTT. It codes for CASKVAPGTRQPQHF.

Regarding this clone: It differs at one base from a far larger clone, so likely a read error. Other DNA sequences in the same sample also yield this CDR3. The chain employs TRBV1 and TRBJ1-1; the D call TRBD1 from the table was never checked on the DNA. TRBV1 is an annotated pseudogene. The CDR3 has 15 amino acids. The CDR3 here is CTSSQEDRENTEAFF. The CDR3 DNA is TGTACCAGCAGCCAAGAAGACAGGGAGAACACTGAAGCTTTCTTT.

This rearrangement joins TRBV27 to TRBJ2-5, with 11 bases aligning to TRBD2. The germline CDR1 and CDR2 sequences are MNHEY and SMNVEV (reference sequence). This CDR3 has 15 amino acids. The J segment lost 4 bases and the V segment lost 6 bases, leaving 7 bases of the junction unmatched. The DNA for the CDR3 is TGTGCCAGCAGCCAAACTAGCGGGAGAGGAGAGACCCAGTACTTC. Translating gives CASSQTSGRGETQYF.

A remark on this clone: This likely stems from a read error, as it lies one base from a far larger clone. The sample holds other DNA sequences that translate to the same CDR3. The chain joins TRBV30 to TRBJ2-5; tentatively, D is TRBD2 (6 bases). Germline V lookup: CDR1 GTSNPN, CDR2 SVGIG (reference sequence). The CDR3 is 13 residues long. The CDR3 sequence is CARSHGSRETQYF. The CDR3, as DNA: TGTGCCCGGAGTCACGGCAGTCGGGAGACACAGTACTTC.

The J gene is TRBJ1-4, the V gene TRBV4-1, with no clear D. Per germline, CDR1 MGHRA and CDR2 YSYEKL. Trimming removed 1 base from V and 8 bases from J, with 8 bases in between. This CDR3 is 13 amino acids long. CDR3 bases: TGCGCCAGCAGCCAAGTTTCCCGCGAAAAACTGTTTTTT. Its protein is CASSQVSREKLFF.

V is TRBV4-2 and J is TRBJ2-1; 11 positions match TRBD2. Trimming cost V 1 base and J 4 bases; bases outside gene matches: 6. The CDR3 covers 17 residues. Germline V gives CDR1 LGHNA, CDR2 YNFKEQ. The CDR3 sequence is CASSQGALAGGYNEQFF. CDR3 in DNA: TGTGCCAGCAGCCAAGGGGCGCTAGCGGGAGGATACAATGAGCAGTTCTTC.

V gene TRBV28 combines with J gene TRBJ2-5; D not certain. The better agreement between TRBJ2-7 and the DNA end casts doubt on the J call. The CDR3 has 14 residues. Germline V gene data show CDR1 as MDHEN and CDR2 as SYDVKM. CDR3 amino acids: CASSLHSDNYEQYF. CDR3 in DNA: TGTGCCAGCAGTTTACACTCCGATAACTACGAGCAGTACTTC.

The genes are TRBV28 and TRBJ2-2; D may be TRBD2 (5 bases). V was trimmed by 1 base and J by 5 bases, leaving 5 bases between them. This CDR3 spans 13 amino acids. Looked up from germline, CDR1 is MDHEN and CDR2 is SYDVKM. This CDR3 reads CASSLSGTGELFF. The CDR3 nucleotides read TGTGCCAGCAGTTTATCGGGGACCGGGGAGCTGTTTTTT.

This sequence joins TRBV30 and TRBJ2-1; the match to TRBD2 covers 10 bases. Trimming took 8 bases from V and 5 from J; bases not matched to a gene: 15. Per germline, CDR1 GTSNPN and CDR2 SVGIG (reference sequence). CDR3 length: 16 amino acids. CDR3 amino acids: CAGRGLSGRADNEQFF. CDR3 nucleotide sequence: TGTGCCGGAAGGGGTTTAAGCGGGAGGGCGGACAATGAGCAGTTCTTC. Complete variable domain (other parts from reference TRBV30 and TRBJ2-1): SQTIHQWPATLVQPVGSPLSLECTVEGTSNPNLYWYRQAAGRGLQLLFYSVGIGQISSEVPQNLSASRPQDRQFILSSKKLLLSDSGFYLCAGRGLSGRADNEQFFGPGTRLTVL.

This clone has only a few counts. The genes are TRBV19 and TRBJ2-3; 7 nucleotides match TRBD1. The junction had 8 bases not matched to a gene; V was cut back by 10 bases and J by 4 bases. The CDR3 has 13 residues. CDR1 and CDR2 from the germline V gene are LNHDA and SQIVND (reference sequence). The CDR3 nucleotides read TGTGCCACCTCCAGGGGGAGCGCAGATACGCAGTATTTT. Residues: CATSRGSADTQYF. The whole variable domain, remainder taken from reference TRBV19 and TRBJ2-3, is DGGITQSPKYLFRKEGQNVTLSCEQNLNHDAMYWYRQDPGQGLRLIYYSQIVNDFQKGDIAEGYSVSREKKESFPLTVTSAQKNPTAFYLCATSRGSADTQYFGPGTRLTVL.

The rearrangement joins TRBV7-2 to TRBJ1-1, with TRBD1 identical over 9 bases. The CDR3 is 13 residues long. V was pared by 3 bases and J by 7 bases, with 3 bases of the junction left unmatched. Per the germline V gene, CDR1 is SGHTA and CDR2 is FQGNSA. CDR3 coding DNA: TGTGCCAGCAGCTTGGGGGACAGGGTTGAAGCTTTCTTT. This gives the protein CASSLGDRVEAFF.

This clone was recorded only once. The chain employs TRBV2 and TRBJ2-5; 15 bases match TRBD2. The CDR3 is made up of 16 amino acids. V shed 6 bases and J 4 bases; nucleotides not matched to a gene: 6. The germline CDR1 and CDR2 sequences are SNHLY and FYNNEI. The CDR3 loop reads CASSGLAGGQGETQYF. CDR3 DNA: TGTGCCAGCAGCGGACTAGCGGGAGGGCAAGGAGAGACCCAGTACTTC.

The chain has TRBV18 and TRBJ2-7; D unresolved. The CDR3 is 14 residues long. V was trimmed by 2 bases and J by 4 bases, leaving 12 bases between them. Germline CDR1 and CDR2: KGHSH and LQKENI. In DNA, the CDR3 is TGTGCCAGCTCACCAGGCGGACGACCTTACGAGCAGTACTTC. Its translation is CASSPGGRPYEQYF.

The genes are TRBV28 and TRBJ2-7; tentative D call: TRBD1 (6 bases). Between the trimmed V and J ends, which lost 5 bases and 3 bases, there was a span of 11 bases. The CDR3 runs 13 residues. CDR1 and CDR2 from the germline V gene are MDHEN and SYDVKM. The CDR3 loop is CASSRTVSYEQYF. The DNA of the CDR3 is TGTGCCAGCAGTCGGACAGTAAGCTACGAGCAGTACTTC.

The rearrangement joins TRBV10-3 to TRBJ1-2, with D perhaps TRBD1 (6 bases). The CDR3 is 12 residues long. Germline-derived CDR1 and CDR2 are ENHRY and SYGVKD. The V end was cut by 6 bases, the J end by 8 bases, with 13 bases between. CDR3 region: CAISPGHGGYTF. DNA of the CDR3: TGTGCCATCAGCCCGGGACACGGAGGCTACACCTTC.

The chain employs TRBV9 and TRBJ2-1; D gene uncertain. Per germline, CDR1 SGDLS and CDR2 YYNGEE. The CDR3 length is 17 residues. The V end was cut by 0 bases, the J end by 0 bases, with 13 bases between. In nucleotides, the CDR3 is TGTGCCAGCAGCGTAGCGTGGCAGGCAAACTCCTACAATGAGCAGTTCTTC. As protein: CASSVAWQANSYNEQFF.